This T cell receptor (beta chain) was captured in a study of response to subunit inactivated influenza vaccine. This clonotype was seen a single time. Per germline, CDR1 SGHRS and CDR2 YFSETQ. The CDR3 covers 14 residues. V was trimmed by 0 bases and J by 4 bases, leaving 8 bases between them. TCRdb independently ran MiXCR on the RT-PCR reads; one entry per CDR3 protein. The sample has around 200,000 distinct CDR3 sequences, roughly an eighth seen once. Here the sequenced sample was CD8+ T cells sorted from PBMCs, taken 4 to 6 days after vaccination. This TCR came from a man over 45 who received an inactivated influenza vaccine. V gene TRBV5-1 combines with J gene TRBJ1-5, with D hard to call. CDR3 region: CASSLEGWNQPQHF. The DNA of the CDR3 is TGCGCCAGCAGCTTGGAAGGATGGAATCAGCCCCAGCATTTT.